Listed here are 13 T cell receptor beta chains from one sample, sequenced in a study of molecular identifiers for immune sequencing clone quantification. TCRdb itself ran the PCR reads through MiXCR, one entry per CDR3 protein. The sample includes about half a million distinct CDR3 sequences, roughly 24% of them seen just once. Material: naive CD8+ T cells from blood, with Jurkat cell RNA spiked in. Specified subset: FACS-sorted CD8+CD4-CCR7+CD45RA+ naive T cells. These receptors were obtained from a human donor in good health. Some libraries in this study had Jurkat cell RNA spiked in.

In this sample, this clonotype turned up many times. DNA of the CDR3: TGCGCCAGCAGCCAAGATCAGGCGGGACCTGAAGCTTTCTTT. This encodes CASSQDQAGPEAFF. The V gene is TRBV4-1, the J gene TRBJ1-1; tentative D call: TRBD1 (5 bases). The CDR3 contains 14 residues. V was clipped by 0 bases and J by 6 bases, with 11 bases between them. Germline V lookup: CDR1 MGHRA, CDR2 YSYEKL.

In its sample, this clonotype was seen many times. The chain carries TRBV28 and TRBJ1-2, with TRBD1 identical over 9 bases. This CDR3 is 14 amino acids long. Germline V gene data show CDR1 as MDHEN and CDR2 as SYDVKM. J lost 1 base, V lost 6 bases, and 3 bases had no gene match. The CDR3 reads CASRGTGSNYGYTF. The DNA for the CDR3 is TGTGCCAGCAGGGGGACAGGGAGTAACTATGGCTACACCTTC.

This clonotype showed up many times. The V gene is TRBV28, the J gene TRBJ2-3; D unclear. Per the germline V gene, CDR1 is MDHEN and CDR2 is SYDVKM. Between the trimmed V and J ends, which lost 6 bases and 0 bases, there was a span of 13 bases. The CDR3 covers 15 residues. The CDR3 is CASSQTSTSTDTQYF. Written as DNA, the CDR3 is TGTGCCAGCAGCCAGACCTCCACTAGCACAGATACGCAGTATTTT.

This clonotype was counted only a few times. The chain joins TRBV5-1 to TRBJ2-1; D not resolved. The CDR3 contains 13 residues. Germline CDR1 reads SGHRS; CDR2 reads YFSETQ. The V end lost 2 bases, the J end lost 8 bases, and 11 bases lay between the germline ends. The CDR3 DNA reads TGCGCCAGCAGCTTTGTAGGGAAAGATGAGCAGTTCTTC. It translates to CASSFVGKDEQFF.

As to this clonotype: The junction differs from germline at one of its ends, possibly a read error. The genes are TRBV7-2 and TRBJ1-1; D remains unclear. The CDR3 loop spans 14 amino acids. Germline V gene data show CDR1 as SGHTA and CDR2 as FQGNSA. The CDR3 nucleotides read TGTGCCGGCAGCTTATTCGGAATGAACACTGAAGCTTTCTTT. Its translation: CAGSLFGMNTEAFF.

V and J are TRBV19 and TRBJ1-4; maybe TRBD1 (5 bases). Germline CDR1 reads LNHDA; CDR2 reads SQIVND (reference sequence). This CDR3 has 15 amino acids. Trimming left V 3 bases short and J 7 bases short, with 15 bases between. The CDR3 bases are TGTGCCAGTAGTATGGACATCCGTCGAGGTGAAAAACTGTTTTTT. Its protein product is CASSMDIRRGEKLFF.

V usage is TRBV7-9 and J usage is TRBJ2-3; D possibly corresponds to TRBD2 (5 bases). The CDR3 has 16 residues. Germline V CDR1 and CDR2: SEHNR, FQNEAQ (reference sequence). The V and J ends lost 1 base and 0 bases respectively, with 11 bases between them. The chain's CDR3 is CASSLVAADSTDTQYF. CDR3 nucleotide sequence: TGTGCCAGCAGCTTAGTCGCAGCGGATAGCACAGATACGCAGTATTTT.

This clonotype was seen more than once but under ten times. The V gene is TRBV18, the J gene TRBJ2-3; 11 nucleotides align to TRBD2. Germline CDR1 reads KGHSH; CDR2 reads LQKENI. The junction had 8 bases not matched to a gene; V was cut back by 6 bases and J by 6 bases. The CDR3 runs to 15 residues. CDR3 coding DNA: TGTGCCAGCTCTCGACCCGGACTAGCGGGCGATACGCAGTATTTT. As protein: CASSRPGLAGDTQYF.

Remarks on this clonotype: Given a much more abundant clone one base away, this may be a read error. This rearrangement joins TRBV28 to TRBJ1-5; D gene uncertain. Trimming pared 11 bases from V and 3 bases from J, leaving 17 bases between. CDR3 length equals 14 residues. Germline CDR1 is MDHEN and CDR2 is SYDVKM. Here the CDR3 DNA reads TGTGCCGGCATTTTAGGGAAACCCAATCAGCCCCAGCATTTT. It yields the protein CAGILGKPNQPQHF.

Many counts were recorded for this clonotype. This rearrangement joins TRBV6-6 to TRBJ1-1, with TRBD1 as a possible D gene (5 bases). The CDR3 length is 16 residues. Germline lookup yields CDR1 MNHNY and CDR2 SVGAGI (reference sequence). The V end was cut by 7 bases, the J end by 6 bases, with 24 bases between. For the CDR3, the DNA is TGTGCCAGCACCCAGGCGGGCGGGGCAGGGCTCTCTGAAGCTTTCTTT. Translation: CASTQAGGAGLSEAFF.

The chain uses TRBV28 and TRBJ2-2; 14 bases fit TRBD2. The CDR3 covers 18 residues. Germline CDR1 reads MDHEN; CDR2 reads SYDVKM. J was trimmed by 6 bases and V by 6 bases; bases with no gene match: 12. In DNA form, the CDR3 reads TGTGCCAGCAGACCTCAACTGTGGACTAGCGGGAGGTCCGGGGAGCTGTTTTTT. Its protein product is CASRPQLWTSGRSGELFF.

This chain connects TRBV6-2 or TRBV6-3 to TRBJ2-7, with D maybe TRBD1 (5 bases). V was clipped by 5 bases and J by 5 bases, with 13 bases between them. CDR3 length equals 13 residues. Germline CDR1 and CDR2: MNHEY and SVGEGT. CDR3: CASSHLGVDEQYF. The CDR3 bases are TGTGCCAGCAGTCACTTAGGGGTGGACGAGCAGTACTTC.

To note about this clonotype: This may come from a read error, since a much larger clone is one base off. The CDR3 DNA is TGTGCCAGCAGCTTTAAGGACCACCACGAAGACGACACAGCTACGCAGTATTTT. Translating it yields CASSFKDHHEDDTATQYF. This chain links TRBV7-6 with TRBJ2-3; D unresolved. The CDR3 runs to 18 residues. The germline CDR1 and CDR2 sequences are SGHVS and FNYEAQ.